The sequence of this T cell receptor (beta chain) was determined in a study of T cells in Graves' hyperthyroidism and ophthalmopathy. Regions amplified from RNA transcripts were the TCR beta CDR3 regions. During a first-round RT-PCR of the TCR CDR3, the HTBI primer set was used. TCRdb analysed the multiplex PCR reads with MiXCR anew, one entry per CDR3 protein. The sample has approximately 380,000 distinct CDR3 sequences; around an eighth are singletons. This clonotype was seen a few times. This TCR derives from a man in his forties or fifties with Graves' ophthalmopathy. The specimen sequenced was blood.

CDR3 in amino acids: CASSDGSGLGETQYF. The DNA for the CDR3 is TGTGCCAGCAGTGATGGTAGCGGGTTAGGAGAGACCCAGTACTTC. The chain has TRBV6-1 and TRBJ2-5; 7 bases are a match to TRBD2. From germline, CDR1 is MNHNS and CDR2 SASEGT. The CDR3 consists of 15 residues. V gave up 3 bases and J gave up 4 bases; unmatched junction bases: 8.